Below are 22 T cell receptor beta chains sequenced from a single sample in a study of T cells after yellow fever vaccination. Each CDR3 protein is one row after TCRdb ran MiXCR on the 5' RACE reads. The table shows around 530,000 distinct CDR3 sequences, with roughly a sixth occurring only once. This material consisted of PBMCs, taken about 5 days after the first yellow fever vaccination. All receptors derive from a man younger than 30 who received the YFV17D yellow fever vaccine.

This clonotype was seen more than once but under ten times. The chain joins TRBV4-3 to TRBJ2-1; D possibly corresponds to TRBD1 (6 bases). Germline V CDR1 and CDR2: LGHNA, YSLEER. V was cut by 0 bases and J by 10 bases, with 13 bases left in between. The CDR3 length is 14 residues. CDR3 sequence reads: CASSQEPRGNEQFF. As DNA, the CDR3 is TGCGCCAGCAGCCAAGAACCCAGGGGTAACGAGCAGTTCTTC.

The CDR3 region is CASSGTGPVYEQYF. CDR3 coding DNA: TGCGCCAGCAGCGGGACAGGGCCTGTCTACGAGCAGTACTTC. This chain uses TRBV10-2 with TRBJ2-7, with 9 bases identical to TRBD1. Germline assignment: CDR1 WSHSY and CDR2 SAAADI. Trimming took 6 bases from V and 3 from J; bases not matched to a gene: 6. This CDR3 has 14 residues.

The sample holds a few counts of this clonotype. J is TRBJ2-3 and V is TRBV3-1, with TRBD2 as a possible D gene (6 bases). Germline assignment: CDR1 LGHDT and CDR2 YNNKEL (reference sequence). There are 13 residues in the CDR3. V lost 4 bases to trimming and J lost 8 bases, with 13 bases between them. The chain's CDR3 is CASSPLGEATQYF. Written as DNA, the CDR3 is TGTGCCAGCAGCCCCCTAGGGGAGGCTACGCAGTATTTT.

This clonotype was picked up a small number of times. V usage is TRBV10-3 and J usage is TRBJ2-1; 8 bases are a match to TRBD1. This CDR3 contains 18 residues. The V and J ends lost 0 bases and 2 bases, in that order; junction bases with no gene match: 9. CDR1 and CDR2 (germline): ENHRY, SYGVKD. This chain's CDR3 is CAISESNLETGAYNEQFF. The CDR3 DNA reads as TGTGCCATCAGTGAGTCGAACCTGGAGACAGGGGCCTACAATGAGCAGTTCTTC.

This clonotype has a handful of counts. The V and J genes are TRBV2 and TRBJ2-3, with 7 bases matching TRBD2. This CDR3 comprises 13 residues. Germline CDR1 and CDR2: SNHLY and FYNNEI. Unmatched junction bases numbered 7, after V lost 11 bases and J lost 2 bases. The CDR3 here is CASRRDYTDTQYF. CDR3 bases: TGTGCCTCCAGACGGGACTACACAGATACGCAGTATTTT.

The V gene is TRBV27, the J gene TRBJ2-3, with unresolved D. CDR3 size: 15 residues. CDR1 MNHEY and CDR2 SMNVEV come from the germline V gene (reference sequence). V dropped 5 bases and J dropped 2 bases, with 14 bases sitting between them. The CDR3: CASSEYKVLTDTQYF. The CDR3 DNA sequence: TGTGCCAGCAGTGAATACAAGGTGCTCACAGATACGCAGTATTTT.

This clonotype has just a few counts. The chain combines TRBV6-2 or TRBV6-3 with TRBJ1-2; possible D gene TRBD1, 6 bases. The V gene's germline CDR1 is MNHEY and CDR2 SVGEGT. Trimming took off 8 bases at V and 2 bases at J, with 12 bases between the two ends. The CDR3 is made up of 13 amino acids. The CDR3 spells CASSGQLNYGYTF. The CDR3 DNA reads as TGTGCCAGCTCTGGACAGTTGAACTATGGCTACACCTTC.

This clonotype was counted between two and nine times. The rearrangement links TRBV5-1 to TRBJ2-2, with 7 bases that match TRBD2. The CDR3 spans 14 residues. The V and J ends lost 4 bases and 1 base, in that order; junction bases with no gene match: 1. The germline gives CDR1 SGHRS, CDR2 YFSETQ. The CDR3 nucleotides are TGCGCCAGCAGCGTAGCGGGGAACACCGGGGAGCTGTTTTTT. It is translated as CASSVAGNTGELFF. Supplemented by reference TRBV5-1 and TRBJ2-2, the full variable domain reads KAGVTQTPRYLIKTRGQQVTLSCSPISGHRSVSWYQQTPGQGLQFLFEYFSETQRNKGNFPGRFSGRQFSNSRSEMNVSTLELGDSALYLCASSVAGNTGELFFGEGSRLTVL.

This clonotype was detected many times. The chain combines TRBV12-3 or TRBV12-4 with TRBJ1-5; no definite D call. This CDR3 has 15 amino acids. Trimming took off 3 bases at V and 1 base at J, with 10 bases between the two ends. The CDR3: CASSLGSRSNQPQHF. The CDR3 DNA sequence: TGTGCCAGCAGTTTGGGATCCCGGAGCAATCAGCCCCAGCATTTT.

This clonotype was counted a few times. For the CDR3, the DNA is TGTGCCAGCAGTTACTCGAACAGGGACGACTATGGCTACACCTTC. Translating gives CASSYSNRDDYGYTF. V gene TRBV6-5 combines with J gene TRBJ1-2; possibly TRBD1 for D (6 bases). Trimming stripped 0 bases from V and 3 bases from J, with 11 bases between. In germline, CDR1 is MNHEY, CDR2 SVGAGI. The CDR3 consists of 15 residues.

The J gene is TRBJ2-1, the V gene TRBV12-3 or TRBV12-4, with TRBD1 identical over 9 bases. J was trimmed by 3 bases and V by 5 bases; bases with no gene match: 5. The CDR3 has 15 residues. CDR3 sequence: CASSIDRGYYNEQFF. Written as DNA, the CDR3 is TGTGCCAGCAGTATAGACAGGGGGTACTACAATGAGCAGTTCTTC.

The gene calls are TRBV12-3 or TRBV12-4 and TRBJ1-4; D gene unclear. There are 14 residues in the CDR3. V lost 6 bases and J 4 bases, leaving 12 bases between the germline ends. The CDR3 here is CASSQGRFNEKLFF. CDR3 sequence (DNA): TGTGCCAGCAGCCAAGGACGCTTTAATGAAAAACTGTTTTTT.

This clonotype came up a few times. The V call is TRBV28, the J call TRBJ2-1, with a possible D match to TRBD1 (6 bases). With 5 bases removed from V and 8 bases from J, the gap between germline ends came to 19 bases. Per germline, CDR1 MDHEN and CDR2 SYDVKM. The CDR3 consists of 15 residues. This chain's CDR3 is CASSLASTGNYEQFF. The CDR3 DNA sequence: TGTGCCAGCAGTCTCGCGAGTACAGGGAACTATGAGCAGTTCTTC.

In this sample, this clonotype turned up a few times. J is TRBJ1-5 and V is TRBV12-3 or TRBV12-4; the D gene is possibly TRBD1 (5 bases). The CDR3 has 14 amino acids. The V end lost 1 base, the J end lost 6 bases, and 10 bases lay between the germline ends. The CDR3 sequence: CASSLGGVSQPQHF. CDR3 bases: TGTGCCAGCAGTTTAGGGGGGGTGAGTCAGCCCCAGCATTTT.

This chain uses TRBV6-1 with TRBJ2-7, with D tentatively TRBD1 (5 bases). Trimming took off 6 bases at V and 3 bases at J, with 15 bases between the two ends. The CDR3 contains 14 residues. Germline V lookup: CDR1 MNHNS, CDR2 SASEGT. The CDR3 DNA is TGTGCCAGCAGGGTGGCAGGGAAAAGCTACGAGCAGTACGTC. Its protein is CASRVAGKSYEQYV.

This clonotype was seen more than once but under ten times. The chain uses TRBV6-2 or TRBV6-3 and TRBJ1-1; D uncertain. The CDR3 has 13 amino acids. Germline loops: CDR1 MNHEY, CDR2 SVGEGT. The ends were cut back, 3 bases at V and 4 bases at J, with 9 bases in the middle. This CDR3 is CASSYLYTTEAFF. CDR3 bases: TGTGCCAGCAGTTATCTATACACCACTGAAGCTTTCTTT.

This clonotype was seen more than once but under ten times. This sequence joins TRBV7-9 and TRBJ1-5; D is uncertain. V was trimmed by 5 bases and J by 4 bases, leaving 12 bases between them. Germline lookup yields CDR1 SEHNR and CDR2 FQNEAQ (reference sequence). CDR3 size: 14 residues. The CDR3 bases are TGTGCCAGCAGCCCAAAGGACGGGAATCAGCCCCAGCATTTT. It specifies CASSPKDGNQPQHF.

This chain connects TRBV24-1 to TRBJ2-2; D possibly corresponds to TRBD2 (5 bases). Trimming removed 0 bases at V and 7 bases at J, with 14 bases between. CDR3 length: 16 amino acids. CDR1 is KGHDR and CDR2 is SFDVKD in the germline V gene. CDR3: CATSDLPFRGSGELFF. CDR3 bases: TGTGCCACCAGTGATTTGCCGTTTCGTGGGAGCGGGGAGCTGTTTTTT.

This clonotype was picked up a small number of times. The chain links TRBV9 to TRBJ1-1, with D possibly TRBD1 on 5 matching bases. Germline CDR1 SGDLS, CDR2 YYNGEE. The CDR3 loop spans 16 amino acids. The germline V and J ends were trimmed by 0 bases and 2 bases, with 14 bases remaining between them. In nucleotides, the CDR3 is TGTGCCAGCAGCGTAGTCTCAGGGATTAAAAACACTGAAGCTTTCTTT. Its protein product is CASSVVSGIKNTEAFF. Together with reference TRBV9 and TRBJ1-1, the CDR3 gives the full variable domain: DSGVTQTPKHLITATGQRVTLRCSPRSGDLSVYWYQQSLDQGLQFLIQYYNGEERAKGNILERFSAQQFPDLHSELNLSSLELGDSALYFCASSVVSGIKNTEAFFGQGTRLTVV.

This clonotype has a handful of counts. The chain employs TRBV19 and TRBJ2-7; D is undetermined. There are 14 residues in the CDR3. The V gene lost 5 bases and the J gene lost 7 bases, with 18 bases spanning the gap. Germline CDR1 LNHDA, CDR2 SQIVND (reference sequence). CDR3 bases: TGTGCCAGTAGTGTCGGACCCGGTCCGTGGGAGCAGTACTTC. It is translated as CASSVGPGPWEQYF.

The sample holds a few counts of this clonotype. The chain is built from TRBV5-5 and TRBJ2-5; TRBD2 aligns across 9 bases. The germline gives CDR1 SGHKS, CDR2 YYEKEE (reference sequence). V shed 4 bases, J shed 4 bases, and the junction held 5 bases outside the gene matches. This CDR3 has 14 amino acids. The CDR3 here is CASSERSGGETQYF. The CDR3 DNA reads TGTGCCAGCAGCGAACGTAGCGGGGGAGAGACCCAGTACTTC.

The CDR3 spells CASSSRTLLETQYF. CDR3 DNA sequence: TGTGCCAGCAGTTCAAGGACCCTCCTAGAGACCCAGTACTTC. The chain has TRBV27 and TRBJ2-5; D call uncertain. Trimming pared 4 bases from V and 4 bases from J, leaving 13 bases between. The CDR3 is 14 residues long. Germline CDR1 reads MNHEY; CDR2 reads SMNVEV (reference sequence).